One sample yielded the 24 T cell receptor beta chains listed below, sequenced in a study of CXCR3-negative and CXCR3-positive naive CD8 T cells (dated by TCRdb to between 2019 and 2020). These reads were obtained on a NextSeq 550. The Human TCR Profiling Kit (MiLaboratory) was used to make UMI-labeled 5' RACE TRB cDNA libraries. Following reprocessing of the reads by TCRdb, the data hold one row per CDR3 protein sequence and no DNA is available. This sample's listing comprises fewer than 90,000 distinct CDR3 sequences. Around 1.5% of the sample belongs to the ten largest clones. The source material was naive CXCR3- CD8+ T cells from blood. The intended sense of this specimen's cell subset or site label: CD45RO-CCR7+CD27+CD95- naive CD8+ T cells lacking CXCR3 (TNR3-). These receptors were collected from a human donor in good health. Some clones in this sample may be carry-over from other donors' samples.

The chain carries TRBV29-1 and TRBJ2-7; TCRdb's D call of TRBD1 is untestable without DNA. Germline V gene sequence: CDR1 SQVTM, CDR2 ANQGSEA. The CDR3 spans 12 residues. CDR3 in amino acids: CSVAQGVYEQYF.

The chain employs TRBV4-1 and TRBJ1-6. CDR1 is MGHRA, CDR2 YSYEKL, per germline. This CDR3 has 15 residues. The CDR3: CASSLGTANNSPLHF.

The V call is TRBV7-2, the J call TRBJ2-2; no DNA is available, so the TRBD2 call from TCRdb remains unchecked. Germline-derived CDR1 and CDR2 are SGHTA and FQGNSA. The CDR3 totals 14 residues. The CDR3: CASSPRGGPGELFF.

This chain joins TRBV29-1 and TRBJ1-3; the D gene TCRdb calls, TRBD1, cannot be checked with no DNA. Germline V lookup: CDR1 SQVTM, CDR2 ANQGSEA. The CDR3 length is 15 residues. This CDR3 reads CSASDGGFSGNTIYF.

V is TRBV28 and J is TRBJ2-7; the TCRdb call, TRBD1, lacks DNA for checking. This CDR3 region has 14 residues. Per germline, CDR1 MDHEN and CDR2 SYDVKM. The CDR3 sequence is CASSGWTGTYEQYF.

The chain has TRBV7-9 and TRBJ2-7. This CDR3 contains 12 residues. Germline V lookup: CDR1 SEHNR, CDR2 FQNEAQ (reference sequence). CDR3 loop: CASSLGKYEQYF. Full variable domain (remainder filled in from reference TRBV7-9 and TRBJ2-7): DTGVSQNPRHKITKRGQNVTFRCDPISEHNRLYWYRQTLGQGPEFLTYFQNEAQLEKSRLLSDRFSAERPKGSFSTLEIQRTEQGDSAMYLCASSLGKYEQYFGPGTRLTVT.

The CDR3 here is CASSRGGSGAEAFF. V is TRBV5-5 and J is TRBJ1-1; TCRdb gives TRBD1 as the D gene, but with no DNA this cannot be confirmed. Germline CDR1 and CDR2: SGHKS and YYEKEE (reference sequence). The CDR3 is 14 residues long.

V usage is TRBV5-1 and J usage is TRBJ2-7. Per the germline V gene, CDR1 is SGHRS and CDR2 is YFSETQ. This CDR3 is 14 amino acids long. The CDR3: CASSLTAISYEQYF.

The rearrangement links TRBV9 to TRBJ1-5. This CDR3 spans 14 amino acids. Germline assignment: CDR1 SGDLS and CDR2 YYNGEE. CDR3 in amino acids: CASSVDGGNQPQHF.

The chain uses TRBV12-3 or TRBV12-4 and TRBJ2-2; TCRdb's D gene call, TRBD2, goes unchecked for lack of DNA. The CDR3 extends over 14 amino acids. Here the CDR3 reads CATLGLDNTGELFF.

The genes are TRBV7-9 and TRBJ1-1; with no DNA, the TCRdb D assignment of TRBD1 cannot be verified. This CDR3 comprises 13 residues. CDR1 is SEHNR, CDR2 FQNEAQ, per germline (reference sequence). The CDR3 reads CASSQGEHTEAFF.

The gene calls are TRBV6-6 and TRBJ2-5; TCRdb indicates TRBD1, and absent DNA this call remains unverified. Germline loops: CDR1 MNHNY, CDR2 SVGAGI (reference sequence). The CDR3 is 14 amino acids. CDR3 sequence reads: CASSYGGQMETQYF.

The chain has TRBV7-8 and TRBJ1-2; TCRdb's D gene call, TRBD1, goes unchecked for lack of DNA. The CDR3 is 17 residues long. The V gene's germline CDR1 is SGHVS and CDR2 FQNEAQ. The CDR3 region is CASSPGDRLQNDYGYTF.

The CDR3 loop is CASTPLAGTTDTQYF. The chain joins TRBV6-5 to TRBJ2-3; the D gene TCRdb calls, TRBD2, cannot be checked with no DNA. This CDR3 spans 15 amino acids. Germline CDR1 is MNHEY and CDR2 is SVGAGI.

The rearrangement links TRBV13 to TRBJ2-4; TCRdb's assignment of TRBD1 cannot be checked, as there is no DNA. Germline values: CDR1 PRHDT, CDR2 FYEKMQ (reference sequence). This CDR3 is 14 amino acids long. The CDR3 sequence: CASSPDKGENIQYF.

This chain joins TRBV20-1 and TRBJ2-7; absent DNA, TCRdb's TRBD1 call cannot be checked. This CDR3 spans 14 amino acids. Germline-derived CDR1 and CDR2 are DFQATT and SNEGSKA (reference sequence). CDR3 amino acids: CSASTTGLAYEQYF.

V and J are TRBV29-1 and TRBJ2-7; TCRdb's D call of TRBD1 is untestable without DNA. CDR3 length: 14 residues. Germline lookup yields CDR1 SQVTM and CDR2 ANQGSEA. CDR3 in amino acids: CSVVYRDSRYEQYF.

The rearrangement links TRBV5-6 to TRBJ2-2. CDR3 length: 14 residues. Per the germline V gene, CDR1 is SGHDT and CDR2 is YYEEEE. The CDR3 sequence: CASSSSGWTGELFF.

The genes are TRBV12-3 or TRBV12-4 and TRBJ2-7. The CDR3 is 12 amino acids. The CDR3 region is CASSQSFYEQYF.

The chain uses TRBV9 and TRBJ1-6; with no DNA, the TCRdb D assignment of TRBD1 cannot be verified. Per the germline V gene, CDR1 is SGDLS and CDR2 is YYNGEE. This CDR3 has 15 amino acids. The CDR3 protein is CASSDLGGHNSPLHF.

This chain joins TRBV20-1 and TRBJ2-1; TCRdb selects TRBD1, and the lack of DNA leaves this call unchecked. CDR3 size: 15 residues. From germline, CDR1 is DFQATT and CDR2 SNEGSKA (reference sequence). The CDR3 loop reads CSARDRGRTYNEQFF.

V is TRBV5-1 and J is TRBJ2-7; no DNA is available, so the TRBD2 call from TCRdb remains unchecked. This CDR3 region has 14 residues. The V gene's germline CDR1 is SGHRS and CDR2 YFSETQ. The CDR3 spells CASSLETTSYEQYF. Looking up the rest from reference TRBV5-1 and TRBJ2-7 gives the full variable domain: KAGVTQTPRYLIKTRGQQVTLSCSPISGHRSVSWYQQTPGQGLQFLFEYFSETQRNKGNFPGRFSGRQFSNSRSEMNVSTLELGDSALYLCASSLETTSYEQYFGPGTRLTVT.

This chain connects TRBV12-3 or TRBV12-4 to TRBJ1-1. CDR3 length: 12 amino acids. The CDR3 sequence: CASSLSLTEAFF.

The chain recombines TRBV27 with TRBJ2-1. Germline CDR1 reads MNHEY; CDR2 reads SMNVEV (reference sequence). CDR3 length equals 13 residues. CDR3: CASSLSPNYEQYF.